Listed here are 20 T cell receptor beta chains from one sample, sequenced in a study of neurological immune-mediated disorders. Using its own MiXCR run on the 5' RACE reads, TCRdb lists one record per CDR3 protein. The sample lists 20,000 or so distinct CDR3 sequences, approximately 7.9% occurring once. The specimen sequenced was CD8+ T cells from blood. These TCRs come from a woman in her twenties or thirties with HTLV-1-associated myelopathy (HAM/TSP).

The chain uses TRBV20-1 and TRBJ2-7, with TRBD2 identical over 10 bases. CDR1 DFQATT and CDR2 SNEGSKA come from the germline V gene (reference sequence). CDR3 length: 14 amino acids. The V gene end was trimmed by 0 bases and the J gene end by 5 bases; junction bases not matched to a gene: 4. CDR3 protein: CSARESSGSHEQYF. The CDR3 DNA follows: TGCAGTGCTAGAGAGTCTAGCGGGAGCCACGAGCAGTACTTC.

This clonotype was observed many times. The chain uses TRBV15 and TRBJ1-1; D is possibly TRBD1 (5 bases). The CDR3 length is 16 residues. The V gene's germline CDR1 is LNHNV and CDR2 YYDKDF (reference sequence). Trimming cost V 1 base and J 4 bases, with 16 bases left between them. This CDR3 is CATSRGGEVRVTEAFF. CDR3 nucleotide sequence: TGTGCCACCAGCAGAGGAGGGGAGGTTAGGGTCACTGAAGCTTTCTTT.

This clonotype has just a few counts. The chain has TRBV30 and TRBJ2-1; D gene uncertain. V was pared by 0 bases and J by 6 bases, with 9 bases between. CDR1 is GTSNPN, CDR2 SVGIG, per germline (reference sequence). This CDR3 has 13 amino acids. CDR3 protein: CAWSVLVGNEQFF. The CDR3 DNA reads as TGTGCCTGGAGTGTACTTGTCGGCAATGAGCAGTTCTTC.

This clonotype was seen ten or more times. This chain connects TRBV27 to TRBJ2-7; the D is unclear. Trimming left V 8 bases short and J 0 bases short, with 14 bases between. Germline CDR1 reads MNHEY; CDR2 reads SMNVEV (reference sequence). The CDR3 is 14 residues long. CDR3 nucleotides: TGTGCCAGCGGACCCTCCCCCGGCTCCTACGAGCAGTACTTC. Its translation is CASGPSPGSYEQYF.

This clonotype was seen repeatedly, ten times or more. The chain carries TRBV5-1 and TRBJ2-7, with 10 bases identical to TRBD2. The CDR3 runs to 18 residues. V lost 7 bases and J lost 2; bases outside the gene matches: 18. Germline lookup yields CDR1 SGHRS and CDR2 YFSETQ. The CDR3 DNA sequence: TGCGCCAGCGGGCCCTACAGCCTAAGGACTAGCGGAACCTACGAGCAGTACTTC. Its translation is CASGPYSLRTSGTYEQYF.

This clonotype was found many times. CDR3 amino acids: CASSSGRTSNQPQHF. The CDR3 DNA sequence: TGTGCCAGCAGCTCGGGACGGACTAGCAATCAGCCCCAGCATTTT. The gene calls are TRBV5-8 and TRBJ1-5; tentatively, D is TRBD1 (5 bases). Between the trimmed V and J ends, which lost 3 bases and 0 bases, there was a span of 10 bases. Germline CDR1 reads SGHTS; CDR2 reads YDEGEE. CDR3 length: 15 amino acids.

The sample holds many counts of this clonotype. The chain employs TRBV29-1 and TRBJ2-7, with 11 bases fitting TRBD2. The CDR3 spans 14 residues. Unmatched junction bases numbered 8, after V lost 7 bases and J lost 3 bases. Per the germline V gene, CDR1 is SQVTM and CDR2 is ANQGSEA. The chain's CDR3 is CSAVGTSGYYEQYF. The DNA for the CDR3 is TGCAGCGCCGTCGGGACTAGCGGTTACTACGAGCAGTACTTC.

There are many counts of this clonotype. The chain carries TRBV5-1 and TRBJ2-7; TRBD1 is a possible D gene (5 bases). Germline V gives CDR1 SGHRS, CDR2 YFSETQ. The CDR3 contains 14 residues. Trimming left V 3 bases short and J 5 bases short, with 15 bases between. The CDR3, as DNA: TGCGCCAGCAGCTCAACCACAGGAATCGACGAGCAGTACTTC. Translating gives CASSSTTGIDEQYF.

This clonotype was seen repeatedly, ten times or more. The J gene is TRBJ2-3, the V gene TRBV20-1; either TRBD1 or TRBD2 may supply D (5 bases each). This CDR3 is built from 18 residues. CDR1 is DFQATT, CDR2 SNEGSKA, per germline (reference sequence). The ends were cut back, 0 bases at V and 3 bases at J, with 22 bases in the middle. The chain's CDR3 is CSARDLRRGVKGTDTQYF. The CDR3 DNA sequence: TGCAGTGCTAGAGATCTCCGACGGGGAGTAAAGGGGACAGATACGCAGTATTTT.

This clonotype has ten or more counts. The rearrangement joins TRBV3-1 to TRBJ2-7; 7 bases match TRBD1. Germline loops: CDR1 LGHDT, CDR2 YNNKEL (reference sequence). With V trimmed by 2 bases and J by 3 bases, 7 bases remained unmatched. The CDR3 extends over 15 amino acids. The DNA for the CDR3 is TGTGCCAGCAGCCAAAGGGACAGCAACCTCTACGAGCAGTACTTC. As protein: CASSQRDSNLYEQYF.

This clonotype showed up many times. The chain links TRBV29-1 to TRBJ1-2; no reliable D call. The CDR3 extends over 13 amino acids. Deletions cut 7 bases from V and 5 bases from J, with 17 bases between. Germline V gene lookup returns CDR1 SQVTM and CDR2 ANQGSEA. The chain's CDR3 is CSAANSQEYGYTF. In DNA form, the CDR3 reads TGCAGCGCCGCGAACAGCCAGGAGTATGGCTACACCTTC.

This clonotype was found many times. The J gene is TRBJ1-1, the V gene TRBV14; no definite D call. Trimming left V 1 base short and J 4 bases short, with 7 bases between. Germline V gene data show CDR1 as SGHDN and CDR2 as FVKESK. The length of the CDR3 is 13 residues. CDR3 bases: TGTGCCAGCAGCCAAGCGCGGTCCACTGAAGCTTTCTTT. This sequence encodes CASSQARSTEAFF.

This clonotype has a count of ten or more. The V gene is TRBV7-8, the J gene TRBJ2-7, with D perhaps being TRBD1 or TRBD2 (5 bases each). The CDR3 totals 13 residues. Germline-derived CDR1 and CDR2 are SGHVS and FQNEAQ. Deletions cut 5 bases from V and 6 bases from J, with 14 bases between. The CDR3 DNA sequence: TGTGCCAGCAGCCCCAGAGGGGTGCGCGAGCAGTACTTC. Protein product: CASSPRGVREQYF.

There are many counts of this clonotype. The V gene is TRBV10-3, the J gene TRBJ2-1; TRBD2 is a possible D gene (5 bases). There are 15 residues in the CDR3. The V end was cut by 8 bases, the J end by 2 bases, with 16 bases between. The germline CDR1 and CDR2 sequences are ENHRY and SYGVKD. DNA of the CDR3: TGTGCCATCGCGAGGGAGAGTAACACCTACAATGAGCAGTTCTTC. Its translation: CAIARESNTYNEQFF.

This clonotype was recorded at least ten times. CDR3 protein: CASSLALATQFINEQFF. CDR3 nucleotides: TGTGCCAGCAGCTTAGCCCTAGCGACCCAATTCATTAATGAGCAGTTCTTC. The gene calls are TRBV7-8 and TRBJ2-1; a possible D gene is TRBD2 (6 bases). The CDR3 is 17 residues long. Trimming took 0 bases from V and 7 from J, leaving 19 bases between them. Germline V gives CDR1 SGHVS, CDR2 FQNEAQ.

This clonotype was picked up many times. The chain recombines TRBV27 with TRBJ1-2; 8 bases map to TRBD1. The CDR3 spans 14 residues. V shed 6 bases, J shed 6 bases, and the junction held 9 bases outside the gene matches. Germline V CDR1 and CDR2: MNHEY, SMNVEV (reference sequence). The CDR3 bases are TGTGCCAGCAGCATAACAGGGGGATTAGATGGCTACACCTTC. Its protein is CASSITGGLDGYTF.

This clonotype showed up many times. This chain uses TRBV6-4 with TRBJ2-3; D possibly matches TRBD1 or TRBD2 (6 bases each). Trimming took off 3 bases at V and 3 bases at J, with 13 bases between the two ends. CDR1 and CDR2 (germline): MRHNA, SNTAGT. This CDR3 region has 15 residues. CDR3 in DNA: TGTGCCAGCAGTGATTCTAGGGGGGCTACAGATACGCAGTATTTT. Amino acids: CASSDSRGATDTQYF.

The sample holds many counts of this clonotype. V gene TRBV19 combines with J gene TRBJ2-2, with D perhaps matching TRBD2 (6 bases). The V end lost 6 bases, the J end lost 5 bases, and 7 bases lay between the germline ends. This CDR3 is 12 amino acids long. Germline loops: CDR1 LNHDA, CDR2 SQIVND (reference sequence). CDR3 coding DNA: TGTGCCAGTAGGGAGGGAACCGGGGAGCTGTTTTTT. This codes for CASREGTGELFF.

In this sample, this clonotype turned up many times. The chain's CDR3 is CASRARQGVNIAGPLFYNEQFF. CDR3 DNA sequence: TGTGCCAGCAGAGCCCGACAGGGGGTTAACATAGCGGGGCCCCTTTTCTACAATGAGCAGTTCTTC. The V call is TRBV2, the J call TRBJ2-1; TRBD1 might be the D (9 bases). Per the germline V gene, CDR1 is SNHLY and CDR2 is FYNNEI. The ends were cut back, 6 bases at V and 3 bases at J, with 36 bases in the middle. This CDR3 contains 22 residues.

This clonotype was seen repeatedly, ten times or more. CDR3 DNA: TGTGCCAGCAGCCCAAACAGGGGGGACTACAATGAGCAGTTCTTC. Encoded protein: CASSPNRGDYNEQFF. The chain combines TRBV9 with TRBJ2-1; TRBD1 agrees at 8 bases. The germline V gene has CDR1 SGDLS and CDR2 YYNGEE. CDR3 length: 15 residues. V dropped 4 bases and J dropped 3; count of bases not matched to a gene: 6.